This TCR beta chain emerged from a study of tumor and adjacent non-tumor tissue in lung cancer. Study at large: Each sample yielded 4 million to 5 million productive TCRbeta reads on average.

Three rounds of nested PCR, following a modified ARM-PCR protocol, produced the TCRbeta library. Each CDR3 protein gets one entry after TCRdb re-called the multiplex PCR reads with MiXCR. The sample lists about 80,000 distinct CDR3 sequences, roughly 76% occurring once. Germline CDR1 is SGHNT and CDR2 is YYREEE (reference sequence). The CDR3 runs to 14 residues. Trimming left V 4 bases short and J 4 bases short, with 14 bases between. RNA was extracted from bulk tissue without any cell sorting. The sequence was collected from a woman aged 45 to 65 with non-small cell lung cancer. This rearrangement joins TRBV5-4 to TRBJ1-1; D remains ambiguous. Sequences were obtained from lung tumor tissue. CDR3 DNA sequence: TGTGCCAGCAGCATTGGACGGGAGACCACTGAAGCTTTCTTT. As protein: CASSIGRETTEAFF. The entire variable domain, with the rest obtained from reference TRBV5-4 and TRBJ1-1, is as follows: ETGVTQSPTHLIKTRGQQVTLRCSSQSGHNTVSWYQQALGQGPQFIFQYYREEENGRGNFPPRFSGLQFPNYSSELNVNALELDDSALYLCASSIGRETTEAFFGQGTRLTVV.